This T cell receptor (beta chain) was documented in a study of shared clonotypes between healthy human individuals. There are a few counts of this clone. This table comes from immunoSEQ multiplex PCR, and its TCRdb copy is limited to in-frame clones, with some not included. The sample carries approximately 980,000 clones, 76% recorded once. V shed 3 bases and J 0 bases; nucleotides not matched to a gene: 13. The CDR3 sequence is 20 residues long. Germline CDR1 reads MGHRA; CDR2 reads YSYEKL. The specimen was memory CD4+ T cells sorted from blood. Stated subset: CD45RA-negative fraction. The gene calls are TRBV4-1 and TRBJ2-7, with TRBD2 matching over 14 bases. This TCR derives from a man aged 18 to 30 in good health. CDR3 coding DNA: TGCGCCAGCAGCCATCATCTCGGACTAGCGGGGGGCAACATCTCCTACGAGCAGTACTTC. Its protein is CASSHHLGLAGGNISYEQYF.